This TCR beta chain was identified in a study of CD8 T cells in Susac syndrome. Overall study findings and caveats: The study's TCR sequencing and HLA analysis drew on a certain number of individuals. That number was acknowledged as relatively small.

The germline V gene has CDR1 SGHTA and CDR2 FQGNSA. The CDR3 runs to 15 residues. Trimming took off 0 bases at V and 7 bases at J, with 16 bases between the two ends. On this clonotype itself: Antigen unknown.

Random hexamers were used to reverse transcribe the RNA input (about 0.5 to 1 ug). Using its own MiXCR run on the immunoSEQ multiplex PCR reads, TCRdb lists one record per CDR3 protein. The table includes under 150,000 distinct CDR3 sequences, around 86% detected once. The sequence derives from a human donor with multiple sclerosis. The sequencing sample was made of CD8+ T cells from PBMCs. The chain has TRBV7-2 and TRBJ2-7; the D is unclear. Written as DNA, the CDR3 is TGTGCCAGCAGCTTAGCAGTATCTGGCCGCTCGGAGCAGTACGTC. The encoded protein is CASSLAVSGRSEQYV.